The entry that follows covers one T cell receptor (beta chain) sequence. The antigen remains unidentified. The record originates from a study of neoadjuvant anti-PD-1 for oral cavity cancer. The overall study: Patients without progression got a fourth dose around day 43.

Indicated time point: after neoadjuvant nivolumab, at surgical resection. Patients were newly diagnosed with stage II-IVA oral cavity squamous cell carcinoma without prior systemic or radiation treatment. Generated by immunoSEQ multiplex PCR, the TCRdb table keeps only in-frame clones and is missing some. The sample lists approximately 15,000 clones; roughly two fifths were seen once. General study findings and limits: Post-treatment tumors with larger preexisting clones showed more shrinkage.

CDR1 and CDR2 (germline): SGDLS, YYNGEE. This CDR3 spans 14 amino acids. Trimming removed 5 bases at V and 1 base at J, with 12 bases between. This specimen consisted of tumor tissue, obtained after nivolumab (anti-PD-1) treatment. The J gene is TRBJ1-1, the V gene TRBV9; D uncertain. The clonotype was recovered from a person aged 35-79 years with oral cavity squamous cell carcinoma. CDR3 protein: CASSEFSENTEAFF. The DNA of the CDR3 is TGTGCCAGCAGTGAATTCTCAGAGAACACTGAAGCTTTCTTT.